This TCR beta chain came from a study of CD8 T cells in ankylosing spondylitis. TCR beta libraries were made by quantitative 5'-RACE with molecular barcodes. TCRdb re-analysed the 5' RACE reads in MiXCR, keeping a single row per CDR3 protein. Of about 250,000 distinct CDR3 sequences detected, roughly a tenth appear once; the ten largest clones hold roughly 2.5%. This clonotype was found many times. The trim removed 6 bases at V and 6 bases at J, leaving 7 bases unmatched. The CDR3 is 15 residues long. From germline, CDR1 is SGHRS and CDR2 YFSETQ. This TCR was sampled from a male donor with ankylosing spondylitis or in good health (not recorded which). This chain links TRBV5-1 with TRBJ2-2; 11 positions match TRBD2. The sample consisted of blood, either unsorted or a sorted T cell fraction (not recorded which). The CDR3 nucleotides are TGCGCCAGCACCCTACTAGCGGGAGTTTCCGGGGAGCTGTTTTTT. As protein: CASTLLAGVSGELFF.